This paragraph reports one T cell receptor beta chain. Its antigen is unknown. The donors were in the roughly 120-subject validation cohort, distinct from the roughly 700-subject first cohort. This sample was included in a study of cytomegalovirus exposure and HLA in healthy donors. Profiled with immunoSEQ multiplex PCR; TCRdb holds only in-frame clones, not every one. The table shows tens of thousands of clones, with around 97% occurring only once. The V and J ends lost 3 bases and 8 bases, in that order; junction bases with no gene match: 11. The germline V gene has CDR1 SGDLS and CDR2 YYNGEE. The CDR3 is made up of 16 amino acids. Broader study findings: The TCR clusters that emerged in the first cohort tended, a later analysis found, to co-occur in the roughly 120 validation repertoires.

The source is a woman younger than 30 in good health and CMV-seropositive. Sequenced sample: PBMCs. This chain joins TRBV9 and TRBJ2-1; 10 bases match TRBD2. This CDR3 is CASSASAGGPSDEQFF. CDR3 nucleotides: TGTGCCAGCAGCGCATCAGCGGGAGGGCCTTCGGATGAGCAGTTCTTC.